A selection of T cell receptor beta chains follows, all from one sample in a study of T cell repertoires in cytomegalovirus infection. TCRdb reanalysed the reads using MiXCR and keeps one entry per CDR3 protein. The table lists a few hundred thousand distinct CDR3 sequences, 34% of them singletons. Their antigens remain unidentified. The sequences come from cultured PBMCs, collected from culture after CMV antigen stimulation. The receptors originated from a human donor in good health (CMV status not recorded). Some clones in this sample may be carry-over from other donors' samples. Both conserved end residues are part of each CDR3. D genes are given only for firm matches. Clone size is not always given. Where it is, it says once, few, many or a class for expanded clones.

V gene,clone size,J gene,D gene,CDR3 DNA,CDR3 protein
TRBV7-2,few,TRBJ1-4,NA,TGTGCCAGCAGCCAGCAGGGTGGGGGTGAAAAACTGTTTTTT,CASSQQGGGEKLFF
TRBV25-1,NA,TRBJ2-1,TRBD1,TGTGCCAGCAGCCCGGGACAGGGGAGGAATAATGAGCAGTTCTTC,CASSPGQGRNNEQFF
TRBV29-1,NA,TRBJ2-1,TRBD2,TGCAGCGCGGAGAGGCTAGCGGGCTACAATGAGCAGTTCTTC,CSAERLAGYNEQFF
TRBV20-1,NA,TRBJ1-5,NA,TGCAGTGCTAGAAGCCTCGGTACAGTGGTCAGCAATCAGCCCCAGCATTTT,CSARSLGTVVSNQPQHF
TRBV12-3/TRBV12-4,NA,TRBJ2-2,NA,TGTGCCAGCATTTTACTGGGGGCTAGCACCGGGGAGCTGTTTTTT,CASILLGASTGELFF
TRBV19,NA,TRBJ1-1,NA,TGTGCCAGTAGTATAGGGGGAGGTGGAGGTCTCACTGAAGCTTTCTTT,CASSIGGGGGLTEAFF
TRBV6-6,NA,TRBJ2-7,NA,TGTGCCAGCAGTTACTCAGGGGGAGGCTACGAGCAGTACTTC,CASSYSGGGYEQYF
TRBV19,few,TRBJ1-2,NA,TGTGCCAGTAGTATCTTACGGGACTTGAGGCACTATGGCTACACCTTC,CASSILRDLRHYGYTF
TRBV29-1,NA,TRBJ2-1,TRBD2,TGCAGCGTTGGGGAGGGAGCGACCTACAATGAGCAGTTCTTC,CSVGEGATYNEQFF
TRBV20-1,NA,TRBJ1-3,NA,TGCAGTGCTCCACCCGGGGGATCTGGAAACACCATATATTTT,CSAPPGGSGNTIYF
TRBV6-6,few,TRBJ1-5,TRBD1,TGTGCCAGCAGATCAGGGGGAATCAGAAATTATAGCAATCAGCCCCAGCATTTT,CASRSGGIRNYSNQPQHF
TRBV7-6,NA,TRBJ1-5,NA,TGTGCCAGCAGCTTAGGTCGTCAGGGTCGAAATCAGCCCCAGCATTTT,CASSLGRQGRNQPQHF
TRBV7-6,few,TRBJ1-2,NA,TGTGCCAGCAGCTTAAGTCTAGAGGGGGACTCTGGCTACACCTTC,CASSLSLEGDSGYTF
TRBV19,few,TRBJ1-1,NA,TGTGCCAGTAGTAACCCCTCCGGGGCGACGAACACTGAAGCTTTCTTT,CASSNPSGATNTEAFF
TRBV19,few,TRBJ2-6,NA,TGTGCCAGTAGTTCGGGACAACGCAACGTCCTGACTTTC,CASSSGQRNVLTF
TRBV19,NA,TRBJ1-2,TRBD1,TGTGCCAGTAAGAAGGCAGGGGGCTCGCATGGCTATGGCTACACCTTC,CASKKAGGSHGYGYTF
TRBV6-5,NA,TRBJ2-1,NA,TGTGCCAGCAGTTACGGTTGGACTGGTTCGGGATCCTACAATGAGCAGTTCTTC,CASSYGWTGSGSYNEQFF
TRBV7-4,NA,TRBJ2-2,TRBD2,TGTGCCAGCAGCCTAGACGAGGGAGGGCACACCGGGGAGCTGTTTTTT,CASSLDEGGHTGELFF